The subject of this entry is one TCR beta chain. The data stem from a study of OX40 agonist ivuxolimab in advanced cancers. Study overall: Ivuxolimab was delivered to patients intravenously every 2 weeks at doses spanning 0.01 to 10 mg/kg. People in dose escalation had one of these cancers: hepatocellular carcinoma, melanoma, renal cell or head and neck cancer. From about 23 to 85 years was the age range, with a mean of around 54 years, and around 80% were male.

Patients were excluded for autoimmune disease history or systemic immunosuppression. Germline lookup yields CDR1 MGHRA and CDR2 YSYEKL. CDR3 length equals 17 residues. With 4 bases removed from V and 7 bases from J, the gap between germline ends came to 25 bases. Sequenced by immunoSEQ multiplex PCR; TCRdb stores in-frame clones only, minus some. There are about 54,000 clones in the sample; approximately 89% occur only once, and roughly 9.4% lies in the top ten. The sequence was collected from an adult with an advanced solid tumor such as melanoma, head and neck, liver or kidney cancer. Source: CD4+ or CD8+ T cells sorted from blood, taken in a trial of the OX40 agonist ivuxolimab. The chain carries TRBV4-1 and TRBJ1-2; D gene uncertain. In nucleotides, the CDR3 is TGCGCCAGCAGCCTCACTCCCCCAGGCCACGAAGCCCGTGGCTACACCTTC. It yields the protein CASSLTPPGHEARGYTF.